This paragraph covers one T cell receptor beta chain sequence. Trimming cost V 3 bases and J 2 bases; bases outside gene matches: 5. From germline, CDR1 is SGHVS and CDR2 FNYEAQ. The CDR3 totals 16 residues. Only in-frame clones appear in the TCRdb table, and some are missing; sequencing was by immunoSEQ multiplex PCR. The repertoire has fewer than 350,000 clones, around 87% of them found once; the top ten carry 1.5% to 2%. These data are taken from a study of blood T cell repertoires in COVID-19. The chain carries TRBV7-6 and TRBJ1-4; 8 nucleotides align to TRBD1. This receptor was identified in a woman younger than 35 with acute COVID-19. Sequencing was carried out using PBMCs or T cells enriched from blood (not recorded which). The CDR3 sequence: CASSFGQGTTNEKLFF. Here the CDR3 DNA reads TGTGCCAGCAGCTTTGGACAGGGTACGACTAATGAAAAACTGTTTTTT.